The rows below give T cell receptor beta chains drawn from one sample of a study of beta chain features in type 1 diabetes. Assay used: immunoSEQ multiplex PCR; TCRdb lists only in-frame clones, some missing. The sample comprises 600,000 to 650,000 clones, roughly 16% of which are singletons, and 0.093% rests with the top ten. The sample was naive CD4+ T cells from blood. All receptors come from a man between 18 and 35 years old in good health. The CDR3 runs from the conserved cysteine through the conserved F or W. The D gene is left open where the match is weak. Clone size, where shown, is once, few, many, or a class for clones that have expanded.

.	TRBV2	TRBJ1-2	.	TGTGCCAGCAGTGAAGTTGTTTGGGGCTACACCTTC	CASSEVVWGYTF
few	TRBV30	TRBJ2-7	TRBD1	TGTGCCTGGAGTGTAAGGGACAGGGTTTCTTTTTTTAGGTACTTC	CAWSVRDRVSFFRYF
.	TRBV7-2	TRBJ2-4	.	TGTGCCAGCAGCTCAAAAAACATTCAGTACTTC	CASSSKNIQYF
.	TRBV11-2	TRBJ2-1	TRBD1	TGTGCCAGCAGGACAGGGTACAATGAGCAGTTCTTC	CASRTGYNEQFF
many	TRBV7-2	TRBJ1-3	.	TGTGCCAGCAGCCTAGGGCCAGGCGATGGAAACACCATATATTTT	CASSLGPGDGNTIYF
few	TRBV7-9	TRBJ1-3	TRBD1	TGTGCCAGCAGCTCTTGGGACAGGGGAGCTGGAAACACCATATATTTT	CASSSWDRGAGNTIYF
few	TRBV6-4	TRBJ2-1	TRBD2	TGTGCCAGCAGTGACCAGGGACTAGCGGGCAATGAGCAGTTCTTC	CASSDQGLAGNEQFF
.	TRBV2	TRBJ2-2	.	TGTGCCAGCATAGGGTCCGGGGAGCTGTTTTTT	CASIGSGELFF
.	TRBV4-1	TRBJ2-7	.	TGCGCCAGCAGCCAAAACCCTAGTATCCTTTCCTACGAGCAGTACTTC	CASSQNPSILSYEQYF
.	TRBV28	TRBJ2-1	.	TGTGCCAGCAGGGGTAAGACAGGGCAGTTCTTC	CASRGKTGQFF
few	TRBV9	TRBJ2-7	TRBD1	TGTGCCAGCAGCGGGGGGACAGGGCCCTACGAGCAGTACTTC	CASSGGTGPYEQYF
few	TRBV5-6	TRBJ1-5	TRBD1	TGTGCCAGCAGCCTGACAGGGGGCAATCAGCCCCAGCATTTT	CASSLTGGNQPQHF
.	TRBV9	TRBJ2-1	TRBD2	TGTGCCAGCAGCTCCGTCCTGACTAGCGGGGGGGCCTATGAGCAGTTCTTC	CASSSVLTSGGAYEQFF
.	TRBV28	TRBJ1-3	TRBD1	TGTGCCAGCAGTCAATTTGGTCCCGGGACAGGGAGAAACACCATATATTTT	CASSQFGPGTGRNTIYF
.	TRBV18	TRBJ2-5	.	TGTGCCAGCTCACCACCCCAGTCCCAAGAGACCCAGTACTTC	CASSPPQSQETQYF
few	TRBV9	TRBJ1-2	TRBD1	TGTGCCAGCAGCGCCACAGGGGACTATGGCTACACCTTC	CASSATGDYGYTF
.	TRBV7-2	TRBJ1-6	.	TGTGCCAGCAGCTTAGCCGTCAGCTCCTATAATTCACCCCTCCACTTT	CASSLAVSSYNSPLHF
few	TRBV7-2	TRBJ2-3	TRBD1	TGTGCCAGCAGCTTCCGACAGGGGGCCCTCACAGATACGCAGTATTTT	CASSFRQGALTDTQYF
.	TRBV19	TRBJ2-4	.	TGTGCCAGTAGTATAGGGGGACTAGCCAAAAACATTCAGTACTTC	CASSIGGLAKNIQYF
many	TRBV14	TRBJ2-1	.	TGTGCCAGCAGCTCGGACTACAATGAGCAGTTCTTC	CASSSDYNEQFF
.	TRBV29-1	TRBJ2-7	TRBD2	TGCAGCGTGCCCGGGACTAGCGGGAGCTACGAGCAGTACTTC	CSVPGTSGSYEQYF
few	TRBV28	TRBJ1-1	.	TGTGCCAGCAGACAAAACACTGAAGCTTTCTTT	CASRQNTEAFF
.	TRBV18	TRBJ2-3	.	TGTGCCAGCTCATCAAGTCCGGGGTCGCAGTATTTT	CASSSSPGSQYF
.	TRBV27	TRBJ2-1	TRBD1	TGTGCCAGCAGTTTATACCCGCCGGGACAGGGGTACTACAATGAGCAGTTCTTC	CASSLYPPGQGYYNEQFF
few	TRBV29-1	TRBJ1-5	TRBD1	TGCAGCGTTGTCGACGGGACAGGGGGCGTTGGCAATCAGCCCCAGCATTTT	CSVVDGTGGVGNQPQHF
.	TRBV27	TRBJ2-5	TRBD1	TGTGCCAGCAGTCCCGGGACAGTTTCCGAGACCCAGTACTTC	CASSPGTVSETQYF
few	TRBV28	TRBJ2-7	.	TGTGCCAGCATCGGCGGGTACCCGGACGAGCAGTACTTC	CASIGGYPDEQYF
.	TRBV9	TRBJ2-7	.	TGTGCCAGCAGCGTAGCCCAGTCCTACGAGCAGTACTTC	CASSVAQSYEQYF
.	TRBV6-1	TRBJ2-7	.	TGTGCCAGCAAGCGACCGATGAGCCACGAGCAGTACTTC	CASKRPMSHEQYF
few	TRBV7-6	TRBJ2-5	.	TGTGCCAGCAGCTTAACGGCAGAGACCCAGTACTTC	CASSLTAETQYF
.	TRBV7-9	TRBJ1-1	.	TGTGCCAGCAGGAAGACCGGGACCAGGAACACTGAAGCTTTCTTT	CASRKTGTRNTEAFF
few	TRBV28	TRBJ2-7	.	TGTGCCAGCACCTCGGCTCCTAACGAGCAGTACTTC	CASTSAPNEQYF
few	TRBV2	TRBJ1-5	.	TGTGCCAGCGCTGAAAATAGCAATCAGCCCCAGCATTTT	CASAENSNQPQHF
.	TRBV29-1	TRBJ2-7	.	TGCAGCGTTGTGAGGGACCCTCTACTCGAGCAGTACTTC	CSVVRDPLLEQYF
.	TRBV7-7	TRBJ1-1	.	TGTGCCAGCAGCAAGACCGAGAACACTGAAGCTTTCTTT	CASSKTENTEAFF
few	TRBV6-6	TRBJ1-2	.	TGTGCCAGCAGTCTCCGCCGTGGGTATGGCTACACCTTC	CASSLRRGYGYTF
few	TRBV29-1	TRBJ2-5	TRBD1	TGCAGCGTTGAAGACTACGCACGATTCACAGGGGAACAGGGAGAGACCCAGTACTTC	CSVEDYARFTGEQGETQYF
.	TRBV18	TRBJ2-5	TRBD1	TGTGCCAGCTCACCGGGACAGGGTAGGGAGACCCAGTACTTC	CASSPGQGRETQYF
few	TRBV6-5	TRBJ2-7	.	TGTGCCAGCAGTAACACTAGTCCCGGCGAGCAGTACTTC	CASSNTSPGEQYF
few	TRBV2	TRBJ1-4	.	TGTGCCAGCACTGACCGCCGTCCCCGGGGAGAAAAACTGTTTTTT	CASTDRRPRGEKLFF
few	TRBV19	TRBJ2-5	TRBD2	TGTGCCAGTAGTCGACTAGCGGGGGGATTTGAGACCCAGTACTTC	CASSRLAGGFETQYF
.	TRBV5-1	TRBJ2-7	.	TGCGCCAGCAGCTTGCAAGGAGTAGGCCCCTACGAGCAGTACTTC	CASSLQGVGPYEQYF
.	TRBV7-9	TRBJ1-5	.	TGTGCCAGCAGCCCTCGGCCCCAGCATTTT	CASSPRPQHF
.	TRBV7-9	TRBJ2-3	.	TGTGCCAGCAGCCTAAGGGTCCCCACAACAGATACGCAGTATTTT	CASSLRVPTTDTQYF
few	TRBV6-5	TRBJ2-7	.	TGTGCCAGCAGTTACAGAATACAGGGCTCCTACGAGCAGTACTTC	CASSYRIQGSYEQYF
.	TRBV30	TRBJ1-2	TRBD1	TGTGCCTCGACAGGGGGTGGCTACACCTTC	CASTGGGYTF
many	TRBV7-9	TRBJ2-5	.	TGTGCCAGCATCAGGACGGCGGGGCAAGAGACCCAGTACTTC	CASIRTAGQETQYF
.	TRBV4-3	TRBJ1-2	TRBD1	TGCGCCAGCAGCCAAGAGCGCAGGGGGCGCCGGGACTATGGCTACACCTTC	CASSQERRGRRDYGYTF
.	TRBV10-3	TRBJ2-5	.	TGTGCCTGTGGGGGGCTGGAGACCCAGTACTTC	CACGGLETQYF
.	TRBV19	TRBJ2-3	.	TGTGCCAGTAGTTTCACAGATACGCAGTATTTT	CASSFTDTQYF
.	TRBV7-2	TRBJ2-7	TRBD1	TGTGCCAGCAGCTTAAGGGACAGCTACGAGCAGTACTTC	CASSLRDSYEQYF
.	TRBV25-1	TRBJ2-3	.	TGTGCCAGCGCCGTAGTCACAGATACGCAGTATTTT	CASAVVTDTQYF
.	TRBV9	TRBJ2-5	.	TGTGCCAGCAGCGTAGCTGCGAGGGCGACCGGGCATGAGACCCAGTACTTC	CASSVAARATGHETQYF